These 9 T cell receptor beta chains came from one sample sequenced in a study of immune evolution from preneoplasia to lung adenocarcinoma. Using immunoSEQ multiplex PCR, the repertoire was profiled, and TCRdb retains in-frame clones only, with some absent. The table has about 3,700 clones, over 75% seen once. Sequencing was carried out using FFPE lung adenocarcinoma in situ tissue. Source of these receptors: a person aged 65-85 years with lung adenocarcinoma.

This chain links TRBV7-2 with TRBJ1-2; 7 bases fit TRBD1. CDR1 is SGHTA, CDR2 FQGNSA, per germline. The trim removed 5 bases at V and 3 bases at J, leaving 3 bases unmatched. There are 13 residues in the CDR3. CDR3 DNA: TGTGCCAGCAGCCAGGGACAGTACTATGGCTACACCTTC. Amino acid sequence: CASSQGQYYGYTF.

The rearrangement links TRBV6-6 to TRBJ1-3; TRBD1 agrees at 8 bases. Trimming removed 9 bases from V and 2 bases from J; junction bases left unmatched: 12. Germline-derived CDR1 and CDR2 are MNHNY and SVGAGI (reference sequence). The CDR3 runs 16 residues. Here the CDR3 reads CASTSGGFITGNTIYF. The CDR3 DNA is TGTGCCAGTACTTCAGGGGGCTTTATAACTGGAAACACCATATATTTT.

V and J are TRBV25-1 and TRBJ1-2; D is undetermined. The ends were cut back, 6 bases at V and 8 bases at J, with 16 bases in the middle. This CDR3 region has 13 residues. The V gene's germline CDR1 is MGHDK and CDR2 SYGVNS. CDR3 nucleotide sequence: TGTGCCAGCAGACTAGACCTTTTGGGCGGCTACACCTTC. Protein: CASRLDLLGGYTF.

V is TRBV15 and J is TRBJ2-4; TRBD1 aligns across 7 bases. Germline assignment: CDR1 LNHNV and CDR2 YYDKDF (reference sequence). The J segment lost 5 bases and the V segment lost 3 bases, leaving 4 bases of the junction unmatched. The CDR3 is 14 amino acids. The CDR3 sequence: CATSSRDSQNIQYF. CDR3 nucleotides: TGTGCCACCAGCAGCCGGGACAGCCAAAACATTCAGTACTTC.

The CDR3: CASSKKDGVNTEAFF. The CDR3 DNA follows: TGTGCCAGTAGTAAGAAGGACGGAGTGAACACTGAAGCTTTCTTT. The V gene is TRBV19, the J gene TRBJ1-1, with D hard to call. The V and J ends lost 4 bases and 0 bases respectively, with 12 bases between them. Germline CDR1 and CDR2: LNHDA and SQIVND (reference sequence). This CDR3 is built from 15 residues.

The genes are TRBV2 and TRBJ2-7, with D possibly TRBD2 on 5 matching bases. CDR3 size: 14 residues. The germline gives CDR1 SNHLY, CDR2 FYNNEI. V lost 6 bases, J lost 1 base, and 13 bases lay in between. CDR3 sequence reads: CASSGDLGSYEQYF. Here the CDR3 DNA reads TGTGCCAGCAGCGGGGATCTTGGTTCCTACGAGCAGTACTTC.

The gene calls are TRBV2 and TRBJ2-1; TRBD2 agrees at 7 bases. V trimming: 8 bases; J trimming: 12 bases; junction bases outside the gene matches: 10. The CDR3 has 12 amino acids. Germline assignment: CDR1 SNHLY and CDR2 FYNNEI. CDR3 sequence (DNA): TGTGCCAGCGGGGGGAGGGTGCGGGGGCAGTTCTTC. It is translated as CASGGRVRGQFF.

This clone occurred once. The J gene is TRBJ2-3, the V gene TRBV5-1; 12 bases are a match to TRBD2. The V segment lost 4 bases and the J segment 1 base; nucleotides outside the gene matches: 10. The germline V gene encodes CDR1 SGHRS and CDR2 YFSETQ. This CDR3 contains 18 residues. Written as DNA, the CDR3 is TGCGCCAGCAGCCTGCTAGCGGGAGGGCCGATTGGCACAGATACGCAGTATTTT. Protein sequence: CASSLLAGGPIGTDTQYF.

This clone came up once. This sequence joins TRBV2 and TRBJ1-2; 9 bases align to TRBD1. The CDR3 is made up of 14 amino acids. With 7 bases clipped from V and 7 bases from J, the junction kept 10 bases outside the gene matches. Germline V gives CDR1 SNHLY, CDR2 FYNNEI. The CDR3 loop reads CASTNTGGVGGYTF. The CDR3 DNA reads TGTGCCAGCACCAACACAGGGGGCGTGGGTGGCTACACCTTC. Combining the CDR3 with reference TRBV2 and TRBJ1-2 gives the whole variable domain EPEVTQTPSHQVTQMGQEVILRCVPISNHLYFYWYRQILGQKVEFLVSFYNNEISEKSEIFDDQFSVERPDGSNFTLKIRSTKLEDSAMYFCASTNTGGVGGYTFGSGTRLTVV.